This T cell receptor (beta chain) emerged from a study of shared clonotypes between healthy human individuals. Between the trimmed V and J ends, which lost 1 base and 2 bases, there was a span of 8 bases. Per germline, CDR1 SGHTA and CDR2 FQGNSA. This CDR3 comprises 14 residues. Profiled with immunoSEQ multiplex PCR; TCRdb holds only in-frame clones, not every one. The table shows 170,000 or so clones, with approximately 61% occurring only once. The sequence was obtained from a man younger than 45 in good health. The chain recombines TRBV7-2 with TRBJ2-5; D remains ambiguous. Material for sequencing was memory CD4+ T cells sorted from blood. This sample's subset: CD45RA-negative fraction. CDR3 in amino acids: CASSLGQTQETQYF. The CDR3 bases are TGTGCCAGCAGCTTAGGGCAGACACAAGAGACCCAGTACTTC. The full variable domain, in which reference TRBV7-2 and TRBJ2-5 provide the parts outside the CDR3, is GAGVSQSPSNKVTEKGKDVELRCDPISGHTALYWYRQSLGQGLEFLIYFQGNSAPDKSGLPSDRFSAERTGGSVSTLTIQRTQQEDSAVYLCASSLGQTQETQYFGPGTRLLVL.